This TCR beta chain originates from a study of beta chain features in type 1 diabetes (dated by TCRdb to the late 2010s). With respect to the entire study: No differences in mean age, gender distribution, total cell number or subset yield were found between patients and healthy donors. Across all samples, some 100,000,000 sorted cells were examined, and cell number per subset correlated strongly with RNA yield. The study compared TCRB repertoires of sorted circulating CD4+ T cell subsets between recently diagnosed type 1 diabetes patients and matched healthy donors. Naive and central memory subsets were obtained from all 28 donors, but regulatory and stem cell-like memory subsets were isolated from only 8 patients and roughly 8 healthy donors.

Each donor gave one peripheral blood draw, about 100 mL on average, collected into heparinised tubes. A BD FACSAria II was used to sort naive, central memory, regulatory and stem cell-like memory CD4+ T cells with a panel that included CD45RO, CCR7, CD25, CD127, CD95 and CD27. Every sorted population had a purity above 95%. PBMCs were isolated immediately by Lymphoprep density gradient centrifugation and stained directly without culture. Samples were stained and sorted in pairs, with one healthy donor and one patient per experiment, so that batch effects were minimized. Remarks on this clone: Its antigen target is currently unknown. Base qualities were left out, and no much larger clone turns up one base away. The identical CDR3 is also encoded by other nucleotide sequences in the sample.

The High Capacity cDNA Reverse Transcription Kit was used to reverse transcribe all of the isolated RNA, meaning that expressed TCRB transcripts were what got sequenced. Deep immunoSEQ sequencing was performed on naive, central memory and regulatory T cell samples, with an average of roughly 3.5 million total reads per sample. After sorted cells were lysed in RLT buffer, RNA was extracted with DNase-treated RNeasy Micro or Mini kits, with the choice depending on cell number. Each cell subset was processed on its own to prevent cross-contamination, while patient and healthy donor samples were processed together. TCRB sequences were amplified from cDNA with the immunoSEQ multiplex PCR, producing 87-bp fragments spanning the CDR3 region. The amplicons were sequenced using the Illumina HiSeq platform. In the paper's pipeline: Synthetic template baselines were used to correct PCR bias computationally, reads within Hamming distance 2 were collapsed together, and singletons that could not be merged were discarded. Reads were aligned against IMGT so that V, D and J genes, CDR3 length and insertions or deletions at six rearrangement sites could be assigned. Within each subset, clonotype counts were normalized to sorted cell number, after which true diversity and Gini coefficients were computed with the tcR R package. Repertoire sharing was quantified using the overlap coefficient calculated on TCRB nucleotide sequences. Out-of-frame TCRB sequences from naive cells were analyzed to stand in for the pre-selection repertoire. TCRdb provides this immuneACCESS table in a form limited to in-frame rearrangements. Some clones are lacking; in checked studies, under half of them reflect an unresolved V gene, and why the rest are absent is not known. That table is the source of V, J and clone size, and D and trimming were worked out from the DNA. The sample includes hundreds of thousands of clones, with over 14% observed a single time. The top ten hold approximately 0.015% of the sample.

The research as a whole found: A moderate but significant shortening of TCRB CDR3 length was observed in type 1 diabetes patients in all four CD4+ subsets. Fewer insertions and more nucleotide deletions at VDJ recombination sites were observed in patients with type 1 diabetes, implying thymic rearrangement abnormalities. Naive, central memory and regulatory TCRB repertoires appeared more similar among patients than among healthy donors. Because cDNA was sequenced instead of genomic DNA, highly expressing activated cells could be over-represented, though the groups showed no difference in activation or CD3 levels. Because the HLA sub-analyses included only small numbers of individuals, any influence of HLA type on TCRB rearrangement was left unresolved. PCR might favor shorter templates, but patient and control samples were amplified and corrected together, so any skew would affect both groups equally.

CDR1 and CDR2 (SGDLS, YYNGEE) derive from the germline V gene. Taken from cysteine to phenylalanine, the CDR3 has 14 residues. The CDR3 DNA has 42 bases and is translated from base 1. Relative to germline, V is missing 2 bases and J is missing 2 bases, with 3 bases of the junction outside any gene match. This receptor was obtained from a man between 18 and 35 years old with type 1 diabetes. The chain was built from TRBV9 and TRBJ1-1; 7 bases in the junction line up with TRBD1. The sequenced material came from naive CD4+ T cells from blood. Reading the label with the study, this specimen's cell subset or site is: true naive CD4+ T cells. The CDR3 region: CASSVTGANTEAFF. The bases read TGTGCCAGCAGCGTCACAGGGGCCAACACTGAAGCTTTCTTT.